What follows is one T cell receptor (beta chain) and its context. Its target is unknown. The CDR3 runs to 16 residues. Deletions cut 1 base from V and 0 bases from J, with 13 bases between. CDR1 is SNHLY and CDR2 is FYNNEI in the germline V gene. This sample stems from a study of identical twins. Regarding the study as a whole: Compared with models, monozygotic twins showed more out-of-frame TCR alpha sharing. Abundant beta clonotypes from cord blood bore fewer insertions; memory repertoires lacked this pattern.

TCRdb redid the calling of the 5' RACE reads with MiXCR, one entry per CDR3 protein. In the table there are around 480,000 distinct CDR3 sequences, roughly an eighth of which are singletons. The same data also contributed to another study, on yellow fever vaccine responses in identical twins.

The TCR originated in a woman between 18 and 29 years old in good health. Sequenced sample: CD4+ T cells sorted from blood. The V call is TRBV2, the J call TRBJ2-7, with TRBD1 as a possible D gene (5 bases). The CDR3 reads CASSEGPDRYSYEQYF. DNA for the CDR3: TGTGCCAGCAGTGAAGGCCCCGACAGATACTCCTACGAGCAGTACTTC.